The 22 T cell receptor beta chains in this list originate from one sample, sequenced in a study of shared clonotypes between healthy human individuals (dated by TCRdb to the early 2020s). Library preparation used the immunoSEQ multiplex PCR assay. TCRdb took this table from immuneACCESS and kept in-frame rearrangements with V and J called. Such tables lack part of the clones; where checked against another copy, unresolved V genes explain under half of the gap, and the rest is unexplained. The sample has millions of clones on record, approximately 93% of them singletons. About 0.39% of the sample is held by the ten biggest clonotypes. Input material: naive CD4+ T cells from PBMCs. The cell subset or site label for this specimen denotes: CD45RA+ positively selected. Receptors were obtained from a young man in good health. Some clones in this sample may be carry-over from other donors' samples.

To note about this clone: It may be a read error: a sequence one base away is much more abundant. This specimen includes other DNA sequences encoding the same CDR3. The chain is built from TRBV6-5 and TRBJ2-5; D is undetermined. Germline CDR1 MNHEY, CDR2 SVGAGI. V lost 2 bases to trimming and J lost 5 bases, with 3 bases between them. The CDR3 is 11 amino acids. Here the CDR3 DNA reads TGTGCCAGCAGTTACGGCGAGACCCAGTACTTC. This codes for CASSYGETQYF.

CDR3 loop: CASSQDETTNTGELFF. The CDR3 nucleotides read TGCGCCAGCAGCCAAGATGAGACAACGAACACCGGGGAGCTGTTTTTT. The chain joins TRBV4-1 to TRBJ2-2; D is uncertain. The CDR3 has 16 residues. Germline V gene lookup returns CDR1 MGHRA and CDR2 YSYEKL. Trimming removed 0 bases from V and 0 bases from J, with 8 bases in between.

This chain joins TRBV7-3 and TRBJ2-1; D is unresolved. With 3 bases removed from V and 8 bases from J, the gap between germline ends came to 11 bases. There are 13 residues in the CDR3. Germline V lookup: CDR1 SGHTA, CDR2 FQGTGA. The CDR3 is CASSLESRDEQFF. The CDR3 DNA reads TGTGCCAGCAGCTTGGAGAGTCGCGATGAGCAGTTCTTC.

The chain recombines TRBV4-3 with TRBJ1-2; 12 positions agree with TRBD1. In germline, CDR1 is LGHNA, CDR2 YSLEER. The CDR3 runs 14 residues. The ends lost 4 bases at V and 6 bases at J; junction bases unmatched: 3. DNA of the CDR3: TGCGCCAGCAGCCGGGACAGGGGGCTCGATGGCTACACCTTC. It translates to CASSRDRGLDGYTF.

The chain recombines TRBV9 with TRBJ2-1, with D tentatively TRBD1 (5 bases). CDR1 SGDLS and CDR2 YYNGEE come from the germline V gene. The CDR3 contains 13 residues. V gave up 3 bases and J gave up 4 bases, with 8 bases separating them. As DNA, the CDR3 is TGTGCCAGCAGCGGACAGCTGTACAATGAGCAGTTCTTC. Protein: CASSGQLYNEQFF.

This chain uses TRBV28 with TRBJ2-7; a possible D gene is TRBD1 (6 bases). V was cut by 6 bases and J by 7 bases, with 22 bases left in between. The germline V gene encodes CDR1 MDHEN and CDR2 SYDVKM. The CDR3 spans 15 residues. The CDR3 DNA follows: TGTGCCAGCAGCCCCGGCGGCACAGGGACCCTGGAGCAGTACTTC. This translates into CASSPGGTGTLEQYF. Filled out from reference TRBV28 and TRBJ2-7, the complete variable domain reads DVKVTQSSRYLVKRTGEKVFLECVQDMDHENMFWYRQDPGLGLRLIYFSYDVKMKEKGDIPEGYSVSREKKERFSLILESASTNQTSMYLCASSPGGTGTLEQYFGPGTRLTVT.

A word on this clone: Other DNA sequences from this sample encode an identical CDR3 as well. The genes are TRBV5-1 and TRBJ2-4, with D possibly called TRBD1 or TRBD2 (5 bases each). The CDR3 spans 14 residues. CDR1 is SGHRS, CDR2 YFSETQ, per germline. Trimming cost V 0 bases and J 4 bases, with 8 bases left between them. The CDR3 loop reads CASSLDGAKNIQYF. The DNA for the CDR3 is TGCGCCAGCAGCTTGGACGGGGCAAAAAACATTCAGTACTTC. The full variable domain, completed using reference TRBV5-1 and TRBJ2-4, is KAGVTQTPRYLIKTRGQQVTLSCSPISGHRSVSWYQQTPGQGLQFLFEYFSETQRNKGNFPGRFSGRQFSNSRSEMNVSTLELGDSALYLCASSLDGAKNIQYFGAGTRLSVL.

The V and J genes are TRBV19 and TRBJ1-1, with TRBD1 identical over 8 bases. Germline V gene sequence: CDR1 LNHDA, CDR2 SQIVND (reference sequence). The ends lost 3 bases at V and 1 base at J; junction bases unmatched: 4. The CDR3 covers 15 residues. Here the CDR3 reads CASSIQGARNTEAFF. CDR3 nucleotide sequence: TGTGCCAGTAGTATCCAGGGGGCAAGGAACACTGAAGCTTTCTTT. Full variable domain (missing parts from reference TRBV19 and TRBJ1-1): DGGITQSPKYLFRKEGQNVTLSCEQNLNHDAMYWYRQDPGQGLRLIYYSQIVNDFQKGDIAEGYSVSREKKESFPLTVTSAQKNPTAFYLCASSIQGARNTEAFFGQGTRLTVV.

This chain joins TRBV7-9 and TRBJ2-7; maybe TRBD2 (5 bases). Trimming cost V 3 bases and J 3 bases, with 15 bases left between them. The V gene's germline CDR1 is SEHNR and CDR2 FQNEAQ (reference sequence). The CDR3 totals 15 residues. CDR3 sequence: CASSLDGNGYYEQYF. The CDR3 bases are TGTGCCAGCAGCTTGGACGGGAACGGATACTACGAGCAGTACTTC. The full variable domain, in which reference TRBV7-9 and TRBJ2-7 provide the parts outside the CDR3, is DTGVSQNPRHKITKRGQNVTFRCDPISEHNRLYWYRQTLGQGPEFLTYFQNEAQLEKSRLLSDRFSAERPKGSFSTLEIQRTEQGDSAMYLCASSLDGNGYYEQYFGPGTRLTVT.

To note about this clone: Other DNA sequences in this specimen translate into the identical CDR3. V is TRBV18 and J is TRBJ2-7; TRBD1 might be the D (7 bases). V was cut by 5 bases and J by 6 bases, with 11 bases left in between. This CDR3 has 12 residues. Germline CDR1 is KGHSH and CDR2 is LQKENI. CDR3 protein: CASSGQGGEQYF. The CDR3 coding sequence is TGTGCCAGCTCAGGCCAGGGGGGCGAGCAGTACTTC.

The rearrangement links TRBV4-1 to TRBJ2-2; 9 positions match TRBD1. CDR3 length: 18 residues. Germline V gives CDR1 MGHRA, CDR2 YSYEKL. Losses at the gene ends were 4 bases for V and 0 bases for J; bases not matched to a gene: 9. In DNA form, the CDR3 reads TGCGCCAGCAGCCTGGACCGGGACAGGGTCACGAACACCGGGGAGCTGTTTTTT. Translation gives CASSLDRDRVTNTGELFF.

The chain recombines TRBV30 with TRBJ1-1; no clear D. Germline CDR1 reads GTSNPN; CDR2 reads SVGIG (reference sequence). The CDR3 runs to 15 residues. The V and J ends lost 1 base and 2 bases respectively, with 14 bases between them. For the CDR3, the DNA is TGTGCCTGGAGTGATCCGAATATGGGAAACACTGAAGCTTTCTTT. This codes for CAWSDPNMGNTEAFF. Full variable domain (outside the CDR3, taken from reference TRBV30 and TRBJ1-1): SQTIHQWPATLVQPVGSPLSLECTVEGTSNPNLYWYRQAAGRGLQLLFYSVGIGQISSEVPQNLSASRPQDRQFILSSKKLLLSDSGFYLCAWSDPNMGNTEAFFGQGTRLTVV.

This clone was observed a handful of times. The sample has other DNA sequences that encode this CDR3 too. This sequence joins TRBV4-2 and TRBJ1-2, with no clear D. Germline CDR1 and CDR2: LGHNA and YNFKEQ. The CDR3 extends over 13 amino acids. The ends were cut back, 1 base at V and 8 bases at J, with 11 bases in the middle. CDR3: CASSQVLQGGYTF. The DNA for the CDR3 is TGTGCCAGCAGCCAAGTGTTACAAGGCGGCTACACCTTC.

The chain has TRBV29-1 and TRBJ2-7; TRBD2 agrees at 13 bases. V was clipped by 5 bases and J by 0 bases; unmatched bases: 4. The CDR3 is 15 amino acids. Germline V gives CDR1 SQVTM, CDR2 ANQGSEA. CDR3 nucleotides: TGCAGCGTTCGGACTAGCGGGAGTCTCTCCTACGAGCAGTACTTC. Protein sequence: CSVRTSGSLSYEQYF.

This sequence joins TRBV28 and TRBJ1-1, with D possibly TRBD1 on 6 matching bases. CDR3 length equals 16 residues. Germline V CDR1 and CDR2: MDHEN, SYDVKM. V lost 6 bases and J lost 0, with 17 bases in between. The CDR3 protein is CASSFLDGGLNTEAFF. In DNA form, the CDR3 reads TGTGCCAGCAGCTTTTTAGACGGGGGGCTGAACACTGAAGCTTTCTTT.

This sequence joins TRBV13 and TRBJ2-1; D gene uncertain. Between the trimmed V and J ends, which lost 5 bases and 0 bases, there was a span of 11 bases. Looked up from germline, CDR1 is PRHDT and CDR2 is FYEKMQ (reference sequence). The CDR3 loop spans 15 amino acids. In DNA form, the CDR3 reads TGTGCCAGCAGCCTACTTGCTAGCTCCTACAATGAGCAGTTCTTC. Amino acid sequence: CASSLLASSYNEQFF.

The J gene is TRBJ2-3, the V gene TRBV7-9, with D perhaps TRBD2 (5 bases). CDR1 is SEHNR and CDR2 is FQNEAQ in the germline V gene (reference sequence). V was cut by 2 bases and J by 0 bases, with 12 bases left in between. The CDR3 spans 16 residues. CDR3 in DNA: TGTGCCAGCAGCTTATCCTTCGGACTGAGCACAGATACGCAGTATTTT. Protein sequence: CASSLSFGLSTDTQYF.

This clone was found once. Additional DNA sequences in this sample encode the identical CDR3. The chain joins TRBV6-5 to TRBJ2-1; 7 bases line up with TRBD2. CDR1 is MNHEY and CDR2 is SVGAGI in the germline V gene. The CDR3 extends over 14 amino acids. V lost 0 bases and J lost 7; bases outside the gene matches: 3. The CDR3 spells CASSYSGGRNEQFF. The CDR3 nucleotides are TGTGCCAGCAGTTACTCCGGGGGGAGAAATGAGCAGTTCTTC.

The chain carries TRBV30 and TRBJ2-3, with TRBD2 as a possible D gene (5 bases). Trimming pared 3 bases from V and 4 bases from J, leaving 11 bases between. This CDR3 has 13 amino acids. In germline, CDR1 is GTSNPN, CDR2 SVGIG (reference sequence). The CDR3 DNA is TGTGCCTGGAGGGACTTAGGGCCAGATACGCAGTATTTT. Translation gives CAWRDLGPDTQYF.

Concerning this clone: The sample has other DNA sequences that encode this CDR3 too. The V and J genes are TRBV7-2 and TRBJ1-2, with unresolved D. CDR3 size: 11 residues. Germline values: CDR1 SGHTA, CDR2 FQGNSA. Trimming shortened V by 4 bases and J by 3 bases, and 3 bases separated the two germline ends. CDR3 nucleotides: TGTGCCAGCAGCTCACACTATGGCTACACCTTC. The encoded protein is CASSSHYGYTF.

About this clone itself: At the DNA level, this CDR3 is encoded by other sequences in the same sample as well. The chain combines TRBV7-9 with TRBJ2-7; no clear D. V was cut by 0 bases and J by 0 bases, with 6 bases left in between. The CDR3 is 14 amino acids. Germline V CDR1 and CDR2: SEHNR, FQNEAQ (reference sequence). CDR3 in DNA: TGTGCCAGCAGCTTAGCGGGCGGCTCCTACGAGCAGTACTTC. Residues: CASSLAGGSYEQYF.

This clone was picked up one time. This chain connects TRBV27 to TRBJ2-1; possible D gene TRBD2, 6 bases. V gave up 5 bases and J gave up 4 bases, with 12 bases separating them. Germline CDR1 and CDR2: MNHEY and SMNVEV (reference sequence). The length of the CDR3 is 14 residues. Here the CDR3 reads CASSRGGTYNEQFF. The CDR3 bases are TGTGCCAGCAGTAGGGGCGGGACTTACAATGAGCAGTTCTTC.